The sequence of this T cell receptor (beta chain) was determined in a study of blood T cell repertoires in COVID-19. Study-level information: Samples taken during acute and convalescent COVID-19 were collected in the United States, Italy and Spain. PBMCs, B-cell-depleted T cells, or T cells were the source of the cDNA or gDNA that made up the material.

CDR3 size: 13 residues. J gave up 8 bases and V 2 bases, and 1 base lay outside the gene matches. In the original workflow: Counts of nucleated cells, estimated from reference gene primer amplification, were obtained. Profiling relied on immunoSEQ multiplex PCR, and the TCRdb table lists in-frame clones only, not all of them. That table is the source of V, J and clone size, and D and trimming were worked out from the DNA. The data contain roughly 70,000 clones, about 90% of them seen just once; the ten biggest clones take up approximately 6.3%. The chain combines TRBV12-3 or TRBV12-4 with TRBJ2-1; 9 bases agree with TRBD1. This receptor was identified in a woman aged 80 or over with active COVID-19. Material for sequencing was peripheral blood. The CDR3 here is CASSLTGGYEQFF. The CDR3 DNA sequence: TGTGCCAGCAGTTTAACAGGGGGCTATGAGCAGTTCTTC.